These T cell receptor beta chains were read from a single sample in a study of cytomegalovirus exposure and HLA in healthy donors. Sequenced by immunoSEQ multiplex PCR; TCRdb stores in-frame clones only, minus some. The sample has 200,000 to 300,000 clones, 84% seen once. Sequencing used PBMCs. The origin of the receptors is a woman aged 40 to 50 in good health and CMV-seropositive. CDR3s include the opening cysteine and the closing phenylalanine or tryptophan. Each record gives: V gene, J gene, CDR3 protein.

V gene: TRBV6-6
J gene: TRBJ2-3
CDR3 protein: CASSSRTGSTPDTQYF

V gene: TRBV2
J gene: TRBJ2-1
CDR3 protein: CASSSGLAGAFEQFF

V gene: TRBV25-1
J gene: TRBJ1-6
CDR3 protein: CASREASSYNSPLHF

V gene: TRBV28
J gene: TRBJ2-1
CDR3 protein: CASSFRGSNNEQFF

V gene: TRBV6-6
J gene: TRBJ2-7
CDR3 protein: CASQGPLTTYEQYF

V gene: TRBV21-1
J gene: TRBJ2-1
CDR3 protein: CASSLATGSEREGRNEQFF

V gene: TRBV25-1
J gene: TRBJ2-7
CDR3 protein: CASSLSGSSYEQYF

V gene: TRBV7-9
J gene: TRBJ2-7
CDR3 protein: CASGLKGGRLYYEQYF

V gene: TRBV14
J gene: TRBJ2-3
CDR3 protein: CASSQVRRGGTDTQYF

V gene: TRBV4-2
J gene: TRBJ2-7
CDR3 protein: CASSQDGQGTRYEQYF

V gene: TRBV6-5
J gene: TRBJ1-1
CDR3 protein: CASSYSSGDTEAFF

V gene: TRBV7-9
J gene: TRBJ1-1
CDR3 protein: CASSQLQIRNTEAFF

V gene: TRBV7-9
J gene: TRBJ1-5
CDR3 protein: CASSLDRGSNQPQHF

V gene: TRBV2
J gene: TRBJ2-3
CDR3 protein: CASRGYTQYF

V gene: TRBV6-5
J gene: TRBJ1-2
CDR3 protein: CASSETAVWGYTF

V gene: TRBV5-1
J gene: TRBJ1-2
CDR3 protein: CASSLGPRDRVDGYTF

V gene: TRBV30
J gene: TRBJ2-3
CDR3 protein: CAWSAARLGYRPATSTDTQYF

V gene: TRBV19
J gene: TRBJ1-4
CDR3 protein: CASSMVTATNEKLFF

V gene: TRBV7-2
J gene: TRBJ2-3
CDR3 protein: CASSPTAVLSTDTQYF

V gene: TRBV18
J gene: TRBJ1-2
CDR3 protein: CASSRTGDGYTF

V gene: TRBV11-2
J gene: TRBJ2-5
CDR3 protein: CASSFDGDRGTRGQYF

V gene: TRBV29-1
J gene: TRBJ2-7
CDR3 protein: CSVDGNTSYEQYF

V gene: TRBV18
J gene: TRBJ2-1
CDR3 protein: CASRRIAGGIDEQFF

V gene: TRBV28
J gene: TRBJ2-7
CDR3 protein: CASIGLAGGPSYEQYF

V gene: TRBV9
J gene: TRBJ2-1
CDR3 protein: CASSVGMASGRDNEQFF

V gene: TRBV28
J gene: TRBJ2-1
CDR3 protein: CASTLPGGTPQFF

V gene: TRBV30
J gene: TRBJ2-1
CDR3 protein: CAWSGLATGAYPFF

V gene: TRBV19
J gene: TRBJ2-7
CDR3 protein: CASSIPGTKSYEQYF

V gene: TRBV23-1
J gene: TRBJ2-7
CDR3 protein: CASSQSTSGSGHEQYF

V gene: TRBV7-2
J gene: TRBJ1-5
CDR3 protein: CASSLVTGNDNQPQHF

V gene: TRBV9
J gene: TRBJ1-1
CDR3 protein: CASSVAVSGTEAFF

V gene: TRBV7-2
J gene: TRBJ1-1
CDR3 protein: CASSTSAGTTNTEAFF

V gene: TRBV5-1
J gene: TRBJ2-7
CDR3 protein: CASREQGAFFNEQYF

V gene: TRBV9
J gene: TRBJ1-3
CDR3 protein: CASSVGTGTGNTIYF

V gene: TRBV19
J gene: TRBJ1-2
CDR3 protein: CASSIAGLFGYTF